This TCR beta chain was identified in a study of PD-L1 blockade in urothelial cancer (dated by TCRdb to 2017 to 2019). The study in broad terms: All patients started therapy in about 2014 and received atezolizumab 1,200 mg intravenously every 3 weeks. Twenty-five of 29 patients were males with bladder-origin urothelial cancer, and 18 of 29 reported a prior smoking history. An ECOG performance status of 0 or 1 was recorded for the patients, and 0 to 3 prior chemotherapy regimens had been received by the patients. Blood samples were analyzed at 3 weeks after treatment start (second dose) and at 6 weeks after treatment start. A median of roughly 140,000 T cells and approximately 86,000 unique TCRs was obtained from blood samples, and a median clonality of approximately 0.08 was observed. Somatic, immune and clinical correlates of response to PD-L1 blockade with atezolizumab in urothelial cancer were the focus of an exploratory multi-omic analysis. Pretreatment tumor samples, along with matched peripheral blood collected serially before and after atezolizumab treatment, underwent TCR sequencing. Durable clinical benefit meant progression-free survival longer than 6 months, and TCR features were also tested against progression-free and overall survival. Whole exome sequencing and RNA sequencing of pretreatment tumors were performed alongside TCR sequencing in the same patients. Durable clinical benefit was achieved by nine patients and was not achieved by 20 patients. Pretreatment blood TCR-seq was available for about 27 patients, at least one posttreatment blood collection was obtained for around 25 patients, and tumor TCR-seq was available for around 25 patients.

The paper's findings and limits, for the study overall: Because the sample size was small (n of about 29) and many exploratory analyses were performed, the results are intended to be hypothesis-generating. At 3 weeks after the start of treatment, tumor-associated TCR clones in peripheral blood had expanded more in patients with durable benefit (n of about 21, p = 0.022). Improved progression-free and overall survival was associated with having pretreatment peripheral blood TCR clonality below the median.

The time point label of this sample denotes: pretreatment peripheral blood. A cohort of approximately 30 patients with locally advanced or metastatic urothelial carcinoma, treated at Memorial Sloan Kettering on a trial protocol, was included. Peripheral blood mononuclear cells were collected pretreatment and during treatment, with between 1 and 8 total time points per patient. The Qiagen DNeasy Blood extraction kit was used to purify genomic DNA from total PBMCs and tumor samples. PBMCs were collected pretreatment and during treatment, and were isolated and stored as previously described. The germline V gene (reference sequence) sets CDR1 to SGHKS and CDR2 to YYEKEE. The CDR3 contains 15 residues, cysteine and phenylalanine counted. The only DNA kept is the CDR3, 45 bases in frame from the first base. V gives up 1 base and J gives up 0 bases, and the segment between their germline ends measures 8 bases.

This clone appeared a few times. No cognate antigen has been identified for it. Base qualities are missing; no much larger clone stands one base away. Synthetic TCR analog templates were spiked into each PCR to estimate absolute template abundance from read counts. Using the immunoSEQ assay, TCRbeta CDR3 regions were amplified from genomic DNA with bias-controlled V and J gene primers. Rearranged TCRbeta segments were sequenced at approximately 20X coverage. As for the authors' bioinformatics: Clustering was used to correct sequencing errors, and CDR3s were annotated against IMGT to assign V, D and J genes. Downstream analyses used only productive TCRbeta rearrangements, leaving out any out-of-frame or stop-codon sequences. To compute clonality, Shannon entropy was normalized by the log of the number of unique productive sequences and then subtracted from one. Fisher's exact test with Benjamini-Hochberg correction, at a threshold of adjusted p below 0.01, was used to find clones that differed between time points or between blood and tumor. The table comes from immuneACCESS by way of TCRdb, which keeps in-frame sequences with V and J called. Part of the clones is missing from these tables; in studies checked, under half for an unresolved V gene and the rest for unknown reasons. V and J calls and clone size are those listed in that table; D and trimming were worked out from the DNA. This sample comprises some 66,000 clones, roughly 86% of them detected only once. More than 12% of the sample belongs to the ten largest clones.

This receptor was taken from a man in his 60s with urothelial cancer. The V gene is TRBV5-5 and the J gene is TRBJ2-4; TRBD1 might be the D gene, on 6 matching bases. The material sequenced was PBMCs, taken around atezolizumab (anti-PD-L1) treatment. In nucleotide form, the sequence is TGTGCCAGCAGCTTGTACAGGGAAGCCAAAAACATTCAGTACTTC. Its coded protein is CASSLYREAKNIQYF.